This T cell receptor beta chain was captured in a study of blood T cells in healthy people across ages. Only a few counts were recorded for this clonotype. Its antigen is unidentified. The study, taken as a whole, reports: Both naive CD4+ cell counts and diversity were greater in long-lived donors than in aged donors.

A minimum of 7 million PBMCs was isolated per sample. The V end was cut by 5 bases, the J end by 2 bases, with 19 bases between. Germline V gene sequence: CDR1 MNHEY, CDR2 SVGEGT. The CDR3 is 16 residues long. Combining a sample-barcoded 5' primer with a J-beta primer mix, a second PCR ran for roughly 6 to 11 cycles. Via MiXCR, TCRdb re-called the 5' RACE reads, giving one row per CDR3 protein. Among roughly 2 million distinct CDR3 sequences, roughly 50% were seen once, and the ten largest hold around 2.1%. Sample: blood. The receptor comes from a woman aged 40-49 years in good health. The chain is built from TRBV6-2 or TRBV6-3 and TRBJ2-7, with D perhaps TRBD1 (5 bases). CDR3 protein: CASSPKGRQITYEQYF. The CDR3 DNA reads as TGTGCCAGCAGTCCAAAAGGGCGACAGATAACCTACGAGCAGTACTTC.